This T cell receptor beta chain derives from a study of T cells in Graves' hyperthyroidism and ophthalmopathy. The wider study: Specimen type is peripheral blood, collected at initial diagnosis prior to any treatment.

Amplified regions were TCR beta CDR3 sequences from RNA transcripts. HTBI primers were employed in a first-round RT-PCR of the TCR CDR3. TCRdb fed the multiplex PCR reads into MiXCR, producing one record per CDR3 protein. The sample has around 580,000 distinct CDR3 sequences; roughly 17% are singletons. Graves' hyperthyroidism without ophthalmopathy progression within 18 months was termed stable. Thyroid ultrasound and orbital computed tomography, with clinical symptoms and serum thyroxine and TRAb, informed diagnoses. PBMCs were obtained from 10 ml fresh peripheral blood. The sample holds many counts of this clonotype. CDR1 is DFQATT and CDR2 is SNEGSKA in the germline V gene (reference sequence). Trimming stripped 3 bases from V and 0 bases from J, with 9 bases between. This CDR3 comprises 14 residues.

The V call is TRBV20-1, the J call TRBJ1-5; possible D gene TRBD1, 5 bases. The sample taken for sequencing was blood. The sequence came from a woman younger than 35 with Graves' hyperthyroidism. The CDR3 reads CSASDGHSNQPQHF. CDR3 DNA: TGCAGTGCTAGCGACGGACATAGCAATCAGCCCCAGCATTTT.